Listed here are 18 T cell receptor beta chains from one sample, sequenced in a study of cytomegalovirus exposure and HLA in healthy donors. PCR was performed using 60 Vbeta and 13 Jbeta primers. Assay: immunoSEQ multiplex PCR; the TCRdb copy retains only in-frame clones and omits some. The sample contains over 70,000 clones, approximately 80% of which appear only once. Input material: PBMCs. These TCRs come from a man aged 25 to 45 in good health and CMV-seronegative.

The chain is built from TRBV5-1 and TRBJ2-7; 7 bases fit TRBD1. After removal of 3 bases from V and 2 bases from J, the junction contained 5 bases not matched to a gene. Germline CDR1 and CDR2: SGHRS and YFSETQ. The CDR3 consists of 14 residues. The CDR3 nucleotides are TGCGCCAGCAGCTCGACGACAGGGACCTACGAGCAGTACTTC. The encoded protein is CASSSTTGTYEQYF.

The CDR3 loop is CASSEVKPETYNEQFF. The CDR3 nucleotides read TGCGCCAGCAGTGAGGTGAAACCCGAGACCTACAATGAGCAGTTCTTC. This rearrangement joins TRBV10-1 to TRBJ2-1, with unresolved D. V was shortened by 2 bases and J by 2 bases, with 13 bases between the two germline ends. The CDR3 contains 16 residues. CDR1 and CDR2 (germline): WNHNN, SYGVQD (reference sequence).

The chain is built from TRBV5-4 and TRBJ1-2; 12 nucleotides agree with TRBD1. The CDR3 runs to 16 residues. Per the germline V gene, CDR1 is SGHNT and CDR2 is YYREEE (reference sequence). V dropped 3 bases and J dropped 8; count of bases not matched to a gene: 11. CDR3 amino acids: CASSSGAGQGAQGYTF. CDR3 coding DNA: TGTGCCAGCAGCTCTGGGGCGGGACAGGGGGCTCAAGGCTACACCTTC.

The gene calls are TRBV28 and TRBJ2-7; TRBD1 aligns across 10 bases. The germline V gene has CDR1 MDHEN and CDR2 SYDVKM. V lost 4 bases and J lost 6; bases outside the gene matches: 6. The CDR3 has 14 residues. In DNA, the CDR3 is TGTGCCAGCAGTTCACCGGGACAGGGGATCGAGCAGTACTTC. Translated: CASSSPGQGIEQYF.

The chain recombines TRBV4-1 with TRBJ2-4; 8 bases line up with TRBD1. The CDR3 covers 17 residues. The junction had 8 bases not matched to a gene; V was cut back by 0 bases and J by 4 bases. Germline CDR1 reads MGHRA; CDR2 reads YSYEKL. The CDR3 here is CASSQEDPRTGKNIQYF. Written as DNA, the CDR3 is TGCGCCAGCAGCCAAGAAGATCCCCGGACAGGGAAAAACATTCAGTACTTC.

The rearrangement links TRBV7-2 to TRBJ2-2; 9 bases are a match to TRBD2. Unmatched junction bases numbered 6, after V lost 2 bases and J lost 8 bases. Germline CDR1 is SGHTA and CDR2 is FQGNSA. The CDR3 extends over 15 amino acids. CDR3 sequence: CASSLSSGIMGELFF. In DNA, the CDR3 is TGTGCCAGCAGCTTATCTAGCGGGATTATGGGGGAGCTGTTTTTT. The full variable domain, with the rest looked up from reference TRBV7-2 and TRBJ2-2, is GAGVSQSPSNKVTEKGKDVELRCDPISGHTALYWYRQSLGQGLEFLIYFQGNSAPDKSGLPSDRFSAERTGGSVSTLTIQRTQQEDSAVYLCASSLSSGIMGELFFGEGSRLTVL.

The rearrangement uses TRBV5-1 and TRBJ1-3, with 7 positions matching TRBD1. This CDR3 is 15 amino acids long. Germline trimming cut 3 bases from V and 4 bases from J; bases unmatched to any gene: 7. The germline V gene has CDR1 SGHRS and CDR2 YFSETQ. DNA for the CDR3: TGCGCCAGCAGCTCGACAGGGTCCGGCGGAAACACCATATATTTT. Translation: CASSSTGSGGNTIYF.

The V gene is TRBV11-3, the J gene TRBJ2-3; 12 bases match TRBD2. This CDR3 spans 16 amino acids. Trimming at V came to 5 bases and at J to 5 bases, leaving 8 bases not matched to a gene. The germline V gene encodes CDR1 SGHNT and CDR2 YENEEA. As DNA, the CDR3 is TGTGCCAGCAGCCAGAGTCTAGCGGGAGGGCTAGATACGCAGTATTTT. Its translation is CASSQSLAGGLDTQYF.

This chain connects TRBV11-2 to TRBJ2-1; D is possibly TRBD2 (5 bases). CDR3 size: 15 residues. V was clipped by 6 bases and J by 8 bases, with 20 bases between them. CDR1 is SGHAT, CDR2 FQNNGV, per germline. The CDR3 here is CASSSTQGGGYEQFF. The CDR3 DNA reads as TGTGCCAGCAGTTCCACACAAGGAGGTGGGTATGAGCAGTTCTTC.

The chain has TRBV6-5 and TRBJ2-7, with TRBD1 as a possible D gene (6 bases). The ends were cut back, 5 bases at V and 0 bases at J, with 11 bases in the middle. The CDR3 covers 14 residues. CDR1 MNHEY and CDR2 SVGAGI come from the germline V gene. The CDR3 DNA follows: TGTGCCAGCAGTCTCAGGGGATTCTCCTACGAGCAGTACTTC. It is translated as CASSLRGFSYEQYF.

The CDR3 DNA reads as TGCGCCAGCAGCCGAGAGACAGGCTCCTACGAGCAGTACTTC. Translating gives CASSRETGSYEQYF. The chain recombines TRBV4-3 with TRBJ2-7, with D possibly being TRBD1 (6 bases). V lost 4 bases, J lost 0 bases, and 10 bases lay in between. CDR3 length: 14 amino acids. The V gene's germline CDR1 is LGHNA and CDR2 YSLEER.

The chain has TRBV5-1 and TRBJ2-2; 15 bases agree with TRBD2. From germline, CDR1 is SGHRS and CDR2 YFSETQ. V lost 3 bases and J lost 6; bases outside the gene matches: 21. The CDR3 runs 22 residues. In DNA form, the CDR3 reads TGCGCCAGCAGCTACGGGGCTACCGGGACTAGCGGGAGGAACTTTGGGCCCGGGGAGCTGTTTTTT. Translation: CASSYGATGTSGRNFGPGELFF.

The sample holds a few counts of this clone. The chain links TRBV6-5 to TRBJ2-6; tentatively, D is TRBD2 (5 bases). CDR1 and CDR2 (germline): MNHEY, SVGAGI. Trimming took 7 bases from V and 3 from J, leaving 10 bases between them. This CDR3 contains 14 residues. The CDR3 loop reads CASNLRGGANVLTF. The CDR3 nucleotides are TGTGCCAGCAATCTCCGGGGTGGGGCCAACGTCCTGACTTTC.

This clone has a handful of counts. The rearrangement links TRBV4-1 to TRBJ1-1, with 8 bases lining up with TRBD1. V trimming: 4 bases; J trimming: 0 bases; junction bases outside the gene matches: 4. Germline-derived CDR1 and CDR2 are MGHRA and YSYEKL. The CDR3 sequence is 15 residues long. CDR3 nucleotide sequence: TGCGCCAGCAGCCTGACAGGGGAGTTGAACACTGAAGCTTTCTTT. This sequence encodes CASSLTGELNTEAFF.

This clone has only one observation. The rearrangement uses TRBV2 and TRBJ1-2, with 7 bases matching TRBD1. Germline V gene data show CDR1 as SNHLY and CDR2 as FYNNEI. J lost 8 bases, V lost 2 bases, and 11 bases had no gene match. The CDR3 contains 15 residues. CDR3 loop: CASSEYEWTGGGYTF. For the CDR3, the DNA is TGTGCCAGCAGTGAATACGAATGGACAGGAGGGGGCTACACCTTC.

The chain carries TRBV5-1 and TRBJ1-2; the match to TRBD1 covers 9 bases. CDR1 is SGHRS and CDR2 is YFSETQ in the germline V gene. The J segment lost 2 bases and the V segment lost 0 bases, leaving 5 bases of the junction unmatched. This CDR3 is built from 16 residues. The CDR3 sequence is CASSLGPGQGNYGYTF. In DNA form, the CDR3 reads TGCGCCAGCAGCTTGGGGCCGGGACAGGGAAACTATGGCTACACCTTC.

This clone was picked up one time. CDR3 protein: CASSLWGGYGYTF. CDR3 DNA: TGTGCCAGCAGCTTGTGGGGGGGCTATGGCTACACCTTC. The V gene is TRBV5-4, the J gene TRBJ1-2; perhaps TRBD1 as D (5 bases). The CDR3 has 13 residues. Germline V lookup: CDR1 SGHNT, CDR2 YYREEE (reference sequence). The V end lost 1 base, the J end lost 4 bases, and 8 bases lay between the germline ends.

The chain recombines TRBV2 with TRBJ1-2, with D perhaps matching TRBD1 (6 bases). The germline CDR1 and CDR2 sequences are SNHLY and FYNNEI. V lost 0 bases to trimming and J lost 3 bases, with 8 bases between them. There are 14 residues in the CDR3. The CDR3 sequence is CASSEAGAYYGYTF. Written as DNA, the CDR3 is TGTGCCAGCAGTGAAGCGGGGGCATACTATGGCTACACCTTC.